One sample yielded the 28 T cell receptor beta chains listed below, sequenced in a study of shared clonotypes between healthy human individuals. Assay used: immunoSEQ multiplex PCR; TCRdb lists only in-frame clones, some missing. The sample lists 550,000 to 750,000 clones, nearly 97% seen once, with 0.11% in the top ten. Only CD45RO-negative cells positively selected for CCR7 counted as naive CD8 cells, so terminally differentiated effector memory CD45RA+ cells were excluded. The sample taken for sequencing was naive CD8+ T cells sorted from blood. The origin of the receptors is a woman in her twenties or thirties in good health.

The table lists this clone with a count of one. V gene TRBV6-5 combines with J gene TRBJ2-2; 7 nucleotides agree with TRBD1. There are 15 residues in the CDR3. CDR1 and CDR2 from the germline V gene are MNHEY and SVGAGI. The ends lost 3 bases at V and 1 base at J; junction bases unmatched: 2. This chain's CDR3 is CASSYGTVNTGELFF. CDR3 in DNA: TGTGCCAGCAGTTATGGGACAGTGAACACCGGGGAGCTGTTTTTT.

The gene calls are TRBV2 and TRBJ2-4; the D gene is possibly TRBD2 (5 bases). Deletions cut 1 base from V and 0 bases from J, with 10 bases between. Germline V gene lookup returns CDR1 SNHLY and CDR2 FYNNEI. This CDR3 comprises 16 residues. CDR3 in amino acids: CASSEGVGVAKNIQYF. CDR3 DNA sequence: TGTGCCAGCAGTGAAGGAGTGGGAGTAGCCAAAAACATTCAGTACTTC.

The genes are TRBV28 and TRBJ1-1, with D possibly matching TRBD1 (5 bases). The CDR3 is made up of 12 amino acids. V was clipped by 8 bases and J by 4 bases, with 11 bases between them. CDR1 is MDHEN and CDR2 is SYDVKM in the germline V gene. CDR3 nucleotides: TGTGCCAGCGCCAGGGAGGGCACTGAAGCTTTCTTT. Translated, it gives CASAREGTEAFF.

This chain uses TRBV18 with TRBJ2-7, with 7 bases that match TRBD2. CDR3 length: 15 residues. V lost 3 bases to trimming and J lost 1 base; unmatched junction nucleotides: 6. Germline lookup yields CDR1 KGHSH and CDR2 LQKENI. The CDR3 bases are TGTGCCAGCTCACCGACCGGGACTACATCCTACGAGCAGTACTTC. As protein: CASSPTGTTSYEQYF.

The rearrangement uses TRBV7-9 and TRBJ2-2; D is tentatively TRBD1 or TRBD2 (5 bases each). Between the trimmed V and J ends, which lost 3 bases and 0 bases, there was a span of 8 bases. Germline-derived CDR1 and CDR2 are SEHNR and FQNEAQ (reference sequence). The CDR3 has 15 residues. Here the CDR3 reads CASSLGDPNTGELFF. CDR3 coding DNA: TGTGCCAGCAGCTTGGGGGATCCGAACACCGGGGAGCTGTTTTTT.

The chain employs TRBV18 and TRBJ2-5; the D gene is possibly TRBD2 (6 bases). V was pared by 3 bases and J by 5 bases, with 19 bases between. Per the germline V gene, CDR1 is KGHSH and CDR2 is LQKENI. The CDR3 has 16 residues. The CDR3 bases are TGTGCCAGCTCACCCCGTACCGGGGGAGTGGGGGAGACCCAGTACTTC. It encodes CASSPRTGGVGETQYF.

The chain uses TRBV9 and TRBJ2-7, with TRBD2 matching 11 bases. Germline V gene data show CDR1 as SGDLS and CDR2 as YYNGEE. V dropped 3 bases and J dropped 2; count of bases not matched to a gene: 7. The CDR3 loop spans 16 amino acids. CDR3 nucleotide sequence: TGTGCCAGCAGCGAAACGGGACTAGCGGTTCCCTACGAGCAGTACTTC. It encodes CASSETGLAVPYEQYF.

This chain joins TRBV28 and TRBJ2-2; 16 positions agree with TRBD2. Germline values: CDR1 MDHEN, CDR2 SYDVKM. This CDR3 is built from 18 residues. The V segment lost 2 bases and the J segment 5 bases; nucleotides outside the gene matches: 5. CDR3 in amino acids: CASSLLGTSGRDTGELFF. CDR3 sequence (DNA): TGTGCCAGCAGTTTACTTGGGACTAGCGGGAGGGATACCGGGGAGCTGTTTTTT.

The V gene is TRBV2, the J gene TRBJ1-1; D call uncertain. The CDR3 consists of 17 residues. Germline loops: CDR1 SNHLY, CDR2 FYNNEI. With 7 bases removed from V and 5 bases from J, the gap between germline ends came to 26 bases. The CDR3: CASKPHQAGSGVTEAFF. In DNA, the CDR3 is TGTGCCAGCAAACCTCACCAGGCTGGGAGCGGGGTAACTGAAGCTTTCTTT.

The rearrangement links TRBV7-5 to TRBJ1-1. TRBV7-5 is a known pseudogene. The CDR3 consists of 11 residues. The CDR3, as DNA: TGTGTCAGAAGCCCTCATGGTGAAGCTTTCTTT. This codes for CVRSPHGEAFF.

The chain is built from TRBV7-6 and TRBJ2-7; TRBD2 matches 7 bases. This CDR3 region has 13 residues. V lost 5 bases and J lost 4; bases outside the gene matches: 5. Germline lookup yields CDR1 SGHVS and CDR2 FNYEAQ. The CDR3 coding sequence is TGTGCCAGCAGCCCATCCGGGGGGTACGAGCAGTACTTC. Translation: CASSPSGGYEQYF.

The chain couples TRBV7-9 to TRBJ1-1; D unclear. V lost 3 bases to trimming and J lost 2 bases, with 10 bases between them. Germline-derived CDR1 and CDR2 are SEHNR and FQNEAQ (reference sequence). This CDR3 has 14 amino acids. CDR3 bases: TGTGCCAGCAGCTTCACCGGGAGAAACACTGAAGCTTTCTTT. Protein: CASSFTGRNTEAFF. Complete variable domain (other parts from reference TRBV7-9 and TRBJ1-1): DTGVSQNPRHKITKRGQNVTFRCDPISEHNRLYWYRQTLGQGPEFLTYFQNEAQLEKSRLLSDRFSAERPKGSFSTLEIQRTEQGDSAMYLCASSFTGRNTEAFFGQGTRLTVV.

The V and J genes are TRBV27 and TRBJ2-1; TRBD2 matches 13 bases. In germline, CDR1 is MNHEY, CDR2 SMNVEV (reference sequence). V was pared by 0 bases and J by 5 bases, with 1 base of the junction left unmatched. The CDR3 consists of 16 residues. For the CDR3, the DNA is TGTGCCAGCAGTTTATCACTAGCGGGGGGGGACAATGAGCAGTTCTTC. It translates to CASSLSLAGGDNEQFF.

The rearrangement joins TRBV7-9 to TRBJ2-6; the match to TRBD2 covers 8 bases. V dropped 8 bases and J dropped 0; count of bases not matched to a gene: 9. This CDR3 is 17 amino acids long. Germline assignment: CDR1 SEHNR and CDR2 FQNEAQ (reference sequence). This CDR3 is CASAGGFGASGANVLTF. DNA of the CDR3: TGTGCCAGCGCGGGGGGTTTTGGGGCCTCTGGGGCCAACGTCCTGACTTTC.

V is TRBV9 and J is TRBJ2-7; the match to TRBD1 covers 9 bases. Germline V lookup: CDR1 SGDLS, CDR2 YYNGEE. The CDR3 has 13 amino acids. V gave up 4 bases and J gave up 9 bases; unmatched junction bases: 8. Here the CDR3 reads CASSRGQGNGQYF. DNA of the CDR3: TGTGCCAGCAGCAGGGGACAGGGCAATGGGCAGTACTTC.

The chain couples TRBV13 to TRBJ2-5, with 10 positions matching TRBD2. The CDR3 is made up of 14 amino acids. Germline V gives CDR1 PRHDT, CDR2 FYEKMQ (reference sequence). After removal of 7 bases from V and 7 bases from J, the junction contained 9 bases not matched to a gene. The CDR3 spells CASNTAGGEATQYF. The CDR3, as DNA: TGTGCCAGCAACACAGCGGGAGGGGAGGCGACCCAGTACTTC. Variable domain in full (rest from reference TRBV13 and TRBJ2-5): AAGVIQSPRHLIKEKRETATLKCYPIPRHDTVYWYQQGPGQDPQFLISFYEKMQSDKGSIPDRFSAQQFSDYHSELNMSSLELGDSALYFCASNTAGGEATQYFGPGTRLLVL.

The genes are TRBV13 and TRBJ2-4; TRBD1 might be the D (5 bases). CDR1 and CDR2 from the germline V gene are PRHDT and FYEKMQ (reference sequence). The CDR3 is 15 residues long. The V end lost 0 bases, the J end lost 5 bases, and 11 bases lay between the germline ends. CDR3 in amino acids: CASSLGGLGENIQYF. The CDR3 DNA is TGTGCCAGCAGCTTAGGTGGCTTAGGGGAAAACATTCAGTACTTC.

The rearrangement links TRBV6-5 to TRBJ1-2; tentatively, D is TRBD1 (5 bases). The germline V gene encodes CDR1 MNHEY and CDR2 SVGAGI. The CDR3 totals 14 residues. V lost 5 bases to trimming and J lost 3 bases, with 13 bases between them. The CDR3 sequence: CASSIRVGYYGYTF. CDR3 nucleotides: TGTGCCAGCAGTATCAGGGTTGGATACTATGGCTACACCTTC.

The chain uses TRBV27 and TRBJ2-7; 12 bases are a match to TRBD2. J was trimmed by 2 bases and V by 10 bases; bases with no gene match: 9. The CDR3 consists of 15 residues. The germline gives CDR1 MNHEY, CDR2 SMNVEV (reference sequence). DNA of the CDR3: TGTGCCACCTCCATACTAGCGGGAGGACCCTACGAGCAGTACTTC. It specifies CATSILAGGPYEQYF.

The chain is built from TRBV21-1 and TRBJ2-7; the table's D call TRBD1 went unverified against the DNA. TRBV21-1 is labeled a pseudogene. The CDR3 spans 15 residues. In DNA, the CDR3 is TGTGCCAGCAGCAAAAGAGGGACAGGGATTTACGAGCAGTACTTC. Residues: CASSKRGTGIYEQYF.

This clone was detected only once. This chain uses TRBV27 with TRBJ2-3, with TRBD1 matching 7 bases. The germline V gene has CDR1 MNHEY and CDR2 SMNVEV (reference sequence). The trim removed 6 bases at V and 0 bases at J, leaving 9 bases unmatched. This CDR3 has 16 residues. CDR3 nucleotide sequence: TGTGCCAGCAGACCTGCCCGGGGACAGAGCACAGATACGCAGTATTTT. Amino acids: CASRPARGQSTDTQYF.

This chain uses TRBV7-2 with TRBJ1-1; TRBD1 agrees at 9 bases. The CDR3 runs 13 residues. V dropped 9 bases and J dropped 0; count of bases not matched to a gene: 2. Germline V gene lookup returns CDR1 SGHTA and CDR2 FQGNSA. The CDR3 DNA is TGTGCCAGTAACAGGGGGCTGAACACTGAAGCTTTCTTT. Translating it yields CASNRGLNTEAFF. The whole variable domain, remainder taken from reference TRBV7-2 and TRBJ1-1, is GAGVSQSPSNKVTEKGKDVELRCDPISGHTALYWYRQSLGQGLEFLIYFQGNSAPDKSGLPSDRFSAERTGGSVSTLTIQRTQQEDSAVYLCASNRGLNTEAFFGQGTRLTVV.

This rearrangement joins TRBV2 to TRBJ2-2; D uncertain. The CDR3 is made up of 12 amino acids. V dropped 2 bases and J dropped 9 bases, with 7 bases sitting between them. Per germline, CDR1 SNHLY and CDR2 FYNNEI. The CDR3 DNA is TGTGCCAGCAGTGAAAGTCTTAGGGAGCTGTTTTTT. Its translation: CASSESLRELFF.

This clone occurred a few times. The sample holds other DNA sequences that translate to the same CDR3. The chain employs TRBV13 and TRBJ2-7, with TRBD1 identical over 9 bases. The CDR3 contains 13 residues. The V and J ends lost 5 bases and 3 bases, in that order; junction bases with no gene match: 2. In germline, CDR1 is PRHDT, CDR2 FYEKMQ (reference sequence). CDR3 loop: CASSPGQGYEQYF. CDR3 in DNA: TGTGCCAGCAGCCCGGGACAGGGCTACGAGCAGTACTTC. Supplemented by reference TRBV13 and TRBJ2-7, the full variable domain reads AAGVIQSPRHLIKEKRETATLKCYPIPRHDTVYWYQQGPGQDPQFLISFYEKMQSDKGSIPDRFSAQQFSDYHSELNMSSLELGDSALYFCASSPGQGYEQYFGPGTRLTVT.

CDR3 nucleotide sequence: TGTGCCAGCAGTTTTGATCCGAACAATCAGCCCCAGCATTTT. Encoded protein: CASSFDPNNQPQHF. The genes are TRBV27 and TRBJ1-5; D gene unclear. CDR1 is MNHEY and CDR2 is SMNVEV in the germline V gene (reference sequence). The length of the CDR3 is 14 residues. Trimming cost V 3 bases and J 3 bases, with 9 bases left between them.

The CDR3, as DNA: TGTGCCAGCAGCCAAGGGGCGGGCGCCTACAATGAGCAGTTCTTC. The encoded protein is CASSQGAGAYNEQFF. The rearrangement uses TRBV9 and TRBJ2-1; D tentatively fits TRBD1 or TRBD2 (5 bases each). The CDR3 has 15 amino acids. Germline values: CDR1 SGDLS, CDR2 YYNGEE. The germline V and J ends were trimmed by 4 bases and 2 bases, with 13 bases remaining between them. Looking up the rest from reference TRBV9 and TRBJ2-1 gives the full variable domain: DSGVTQTPKHLITATGQRVTLRCSPRSGDLSVYWYQQSLDQGLQFLIQYYNGEERAKGNILERFSAQQFPDLHSELNLSSLELGDSALYFCASSQGAGAYNEQFFGPGTRLTVL.

V gene TRBV6-4 combines with J gene TRBJ2-7; 9 positions agree with TRBD1. Germline lookup yields CDR1 MRHNA and CDR2 SNTAGT. Trimming at V came to 2 bases and at J to 5 bases, leaving 7 bases not matched to a gene. The CDR3 is 15 amino acids. The CDR3 DNA reads TGTGCCAGCAGTGACACCCGGGACAGGGAGGACGAGCAGTACTTC. It yields the protein CASSDTRDREDEQYF.

The chain recombines TRBV1 with TRBJ2-5; the table's D gene call, TRBD2, was not cross checked with the DNA. TRBV1 is reported as a pseudogene. The CDR3 runs 21 residues. CDR3 coding DNA: TGCACCAGCAGCCAAGATTCGACGGCGGGAGGGCCTCGTGAGGTAATAGAGACCCAGTACTTC. Translating it yields CTSSQDSTAGGPREVIETQYF.